This T cell receptor (beta chain) appears in the sequencing data of a study of T cells expressing NK-cell markers. The overall study: Seven donors tested HCMV-seropositive and one tested seronegative among the eight sequenced.

Whole-study results and caveats: NKG2C+ dominant clonotype frequencies in several donors were roughly 1.0-7.5% of CD8+ T cells. For a handful of donors, these clonotypes were likewise the leading ones in the CD3+CD56-NKG2C+ fraction. Whether expanded NKG2C+ T cell clones were HCMV specific stayed uncertain.

With the 5' RACE reads reprocessed, TCRdb shows one record per CDR3 protein and no DNA. This sample contains about 540,000 distinct CDR3 sequences. A remark on this clonotype: Antigen: not known.

This CDR3 has 17 residues. Germline-derived CDR1 and CDR2 are KGHSH and LQKENI. The sequence was collected from a man between 18 and 35 years old in good health. The sequenced sample consisted of blood T cells: a sorted CD56 or NKG2C T cell subset, CD4+ or CD8+ T cells, or bulk PBMC T cells (not recorded which). The chain combines TRBV18 with TRBJ2-4; no DNA is available, so the TRBD2 call from TCRdb remains unchecked. The CDR3 here is CASSPPGLAGVVNIQYF. The variable domain in full, with the rest retrieved from reference TRBV18 and TRBJ2-4, is NAGVMQNPRHLVRRRGQEARLRCSPMKGHSHVYWYRQLPEEGLKFMVYLQKENIIDESGMPKERFSAEFPKEGPSILRIQQVVRGDSAAYFCASSPPGLAGVVNIQYFGAGTRLSVL.